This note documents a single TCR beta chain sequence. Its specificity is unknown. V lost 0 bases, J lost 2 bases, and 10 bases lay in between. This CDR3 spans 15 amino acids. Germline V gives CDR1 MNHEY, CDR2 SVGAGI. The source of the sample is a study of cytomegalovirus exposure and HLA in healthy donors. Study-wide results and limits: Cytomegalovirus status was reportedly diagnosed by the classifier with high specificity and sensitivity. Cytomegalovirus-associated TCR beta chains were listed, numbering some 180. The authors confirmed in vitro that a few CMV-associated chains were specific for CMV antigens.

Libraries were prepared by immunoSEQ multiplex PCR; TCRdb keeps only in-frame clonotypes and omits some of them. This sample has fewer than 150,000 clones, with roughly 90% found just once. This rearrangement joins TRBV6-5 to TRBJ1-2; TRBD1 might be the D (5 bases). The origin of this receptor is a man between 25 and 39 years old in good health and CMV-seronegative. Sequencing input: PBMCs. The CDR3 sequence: CASSYSTGGNYGYTF. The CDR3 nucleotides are TGTGCCAGCAGTTACTCGACGGGGGGGAACTATGGCTACACCTTC.